These 19 T cell receptor beta chains came from one sample sequenced in a study of blood T cell repertoires in COVID-19. Using immunoSEQ multiplex PCR, the repertoire was profiled, and TCRdb retains in-frame clones only, with some absent. This table has a few hundred thousand clones, 80% to 85% appearing once. The sample taken for sequencing was PBMCs or T cells enriched from blood (not recorded which). The source is a man aged 50 to 59 who had recovered from COVID-19.

The CDR3 sequence is CSASLPRIGSYEQYF. As DNA, the CDR3 is TGCAGTGCTAGTCTCCCCAGGATTGGGAGTTACGAGCAGTACTTC. The rearrangement links TRBV20-1 to TRBJ2-7; weak D call: TRBD2 (5 bases). V lost 3 bases and J lost 4, with 19 bases in between. This CDR3 has 15 amino acids. Germline V lookup: CDR1 DFQATT, CDR2 SNEGSKA (reference sequence).

The chain joins TRBV11-2 to TRBJ1-3, with 7 bases fitting TRBD1. Germline CDR1 and CDR2: SGHAT and FQNNGV. The CDR3 spans 15 residues. The V segment lost 6 bases and the J segment 2 bases; nucleotides outside the gene matches: 7. The DNA of the CDR3 is TGTGCCAGCAGATCGTACAGGGGAACTGGAAACACCATATATTTT. Translation: CASRSYRGTGNTIYF.

The chain has TRBV2 and TRBJ1-1; D is unresolved. CDR1 and CDR2 (germline): SNHLY, FYNNEI. Between the trimmed V and J ends, which lost 7 bases and 2 bases, there was a span of 5 bases. The CDR3 length is 11 residues. The CDR3 sequence: CASMRNTEAFF. The CDR3 nucleotides read TGTGCCAGCATGCGAAACACTGAAGCTTTCTTT. Looking up the rest from reference TRBV2 and TRBJ1-1 gives the full variable domain: EPEVTQTPSHQVTQMGQEVILRCVPISNHLYFYWYRQILGQKVEFLVSFYNNEISEKSEIFDDQFSVERPDGSNFTLKIRSTKLEDSAMYFCASMRNTEAFFGQGTRLTVV.

In nucleotides, the CDR3 is TGTGCCAGCCAGGCTGGAAATTCACCCCTCCACTTT. Its translation: CASQAGNSPLHF. The rearrangement uses TRBV6-6 and TRBJ1-6, with D unresolved. V lost 8 bases and J 7 bases, leaving 9 bases between the germline ends. Germline CDR1 MNHNY, CDR2 SVGAGI (reference sequence). There are 12 residues in the CDR3.

The V gene is TRBV20-1, the J gene TRBJ1-2; the D is unclear. CDR3 size: 11 residues. The ends were cut back, 2 bases at V and 8 bases at J, with 9 bases in the middle. Per germline, CDR1 DFQATT and CDR2 SNEGSKA (reference sequence). The CDR3 loop reads CSARSIQGYTF. For the CDR3, the DNA is TGCAGTGCTAGATCCATTCAGGGCTACACCTTC.

The genes are TRBV3-1 (or the pseudogene TRBV3-2) and TRBJ1-1, with D possibly TRBD1 on 6 matching bases. CDR3 length: 14 amino acids. The germline V gene has CDR1 LGHDT and CDR2 YNNKEL (reference sequence). The V end lost 8 bases, the J end lost 1 base, and 14 bases lay between the germline ends. The CDR3 loop is CASEAGVSNTEAFF. DNA of the CDR3: TGTGCCAGCGAGGCAGGGGTGTCGAACACTGAAGCTTTCTTT.

The rearrangement uses TRBV3-1 (or the pseudogene TRBV3-2) and TRBJ2-1, with D tentatively TRBD2 (7 bases). CDR1 is LGHDT, CDR2 YNNKEL, per germline (reference sequence). The CDR3 length is 13 residues. Trimming cost V 7 bases and J 7 bases, with 14 bases left between them. The CDR3 region is CASNSGRGNEQFF. The CDR3, as DNA: TGTGCCAGCAACTCAGGGAGGGGGAATGAGCAGTTCTTC.

This chain connects TRBV6-1 to TRBJ1-1; D call uncertain. This CDR3 is built from 15 residues. V was clipped by 3 bases and J by 5 bases, with 16 bases between them. The germline gives CDR1 MNHNS, CDR2 SASEGT. The CDR3 DNA is TGTGCCAGCAGTGAGTGGATAGCGGGAGGTACTGAAGCTTTCTTT. Translation gives CASSEWIAGGTEAFF.

This clone appeared a few times. The J gene is TRBJ2-3, the V gene TRBV18; 7 nucleotides match TRBD2. J lost 0 bases, V lost 3 bases, and 3 bases had no gene match. Germline-derived CDR1 and CDR2 are KGHSH and LQKENI. This CDR3 spans 15 amino acids. This CDR3 is CASSPTGGSTDTQYF. The CDR3 DNA reads as TGTGCCAGCTCACCCACGGGGGGAAGCACAGATACGCAGTATTTT.

The chain uses TRBV21-1 and TRBJ2-7; no check of the table's D call, TRBD1, against the DNA was made. TRBV21-1 is a known pseudogene. This CDR3 comprises 16 residues. CDR3 sequence (DNA): TGTGCCAGCAGCGCCATAGGAGGGGGCAATAGAGGCGAGCAGTACTTC. This translates into CASSAIGGGNRGEQYF.

This clone was counted a single time. This chain uses TRBV10-3 with TRBJ2-7; the D gene is possibly TRBD1 (6 bases). Trimming shortened V by 7 bases and J by 4 bases, and 14 bases separated the two germline ends. In germline, CDR1 is ENHRY, CDR2 SYGVKD. This CDR3 has 13 residues. CDR3 bases: TGTGCCATCACCACACAGGGCGGGTACGAGCAGTACTTC. Translating it yields CAITTQGGYEQYF.

CDR3 protein: CASSIVAGETQYF. In nucleotides, the CDR3 is TGTGCCAGTAGTATAGTCGCAGGGGAGACCCAGTACTTC. The rearrangement links TRBV19 to TRBJ2-5; weak D call: TRBD1 (5 bases). Germline-derived CDR1 and CDR2 are LNHDA and SQIVND (reference sequence). CDR3 length equals 13 residues. V lost 1 base to trimming and J lost 5 bases, with 8 bases between them.

The rearrangement uses TRBV7-8 and TRBJ2-4; D call uncertain. CDR1 is SGHVS, CDR2 FQNEAQ, per germline. Trimming removed 5 bases at V and 0 bases at J, with 11 bases between. The CDR3 is 15 amino acids. The CDR3 DNA reads as TGTGCCAGCAGCCGCTTTACTGGAGCCAAAAACATTCAGTACTTC. It codes for CASSRFTGAKNIQYF.

CDR3: CASSLLWKGGRARNTQYF. CDR3 DNA: TGTGCCAGCAGCTTATTGTGGAAAGGAGGGAGGGCCCGAAATACGCAGTATTTT. The chain joins TRBV7-3 to TRBJ2-3, with 7 bases lining up with TRBD2. The V and J ends lost 2 bases and 7 bases, in that order; junction bases with no gene match: 18. The CDR3 extends over 18 amino acids. Looked up from germline, CDR1 is SGHTA and CDR2 is FQGTGA.

The chain couples TRBV7-8 to TRBJ2-7; the match to TRBD2 covers 10 bases. CDR1 is SGHVS, CDR2 FQNEAQ, per germline. V dropped 5 bases and J dropped 3; count of bases not matched to a gene: 10. The CDR3 contains 16 residues. CDR3 sequence reads: CASSKSAGGDGYEQYF. CDR3 nucleotides: TGTGCCAGCAGCAAATCAGCGGGAGGGGACGGCTACGAGCAGTACTTC.

The J gene is TRBJ1-6, the V gene TRBV2, with 9 bases matching TRBD1. The CDR3 totals 14 residues. V lost 7 bases and J lost 7; bases outside the gene matches: 5. Germline CDR1 and CDR2: SNHLY and FYNNEI. The CDR3 DNA reads as TGTGCCAGCACCGGGACAGGGTCCAATTCACCCCTCCACTTT. It translates to CASTGTGSNSPLHF.

The gene calls are TRBV10-1 and TRBJ2-2; tentatively, D is TRBD2 (6 bases). V shed 3 bases and J shed 5 bases, with 13 bases lying between them. Germline V gene data show CDR1 as WNHNN and CDR2 as SYGVQD (reference sequence). This CDR3 is 15 amino acids long. The CDR3 nucleotides read TGCGCCAGCAGTGATCAGCGGGTCGGAACCGGGGAGCTGTTTTTT. Its translation is CASSDQRVGTGELFF.

Only a few counts were recorded for this clone. The chain joins TRBV6-5 to TRBJ1-1; no reliable D call. Trimming pared 0 bases from V and 1 base from J, leaving 12 bases between. This CDR3 has 16 residues. CDR1 MNHEY and CDR2 SVGAGI come from the germline V gene. This chain's CDR3 is CASSYSRHLSNTEAFF. The CDR3 nucleotides are TGTGCCAGCAGTTACTCGCGGCACCTATCGAACACTGAAGCTTTCTTT.

V and J are TRBV6-5 and TRBJ2-2; possible D gene TRBD1, 5 bases. Trimming pared 5 bases from V and 6 bases from J, leaving 13 bases between. CDR1 MNHEY and CDR2 SVGAGI come from the germline V gene. The CDR3 consists of 14 residues. CDR3 coding DNA: TGTGCCAGCAGTCACAGGACCGCGGCCGGGGAGCTGTTTTTT. Translating gives CASSHRTAAGELFF.